These 23 T cell receptor beta chains were all obtained from the same sample, sequenced in a study of T cell repertoires in cytomegalovirus infection. TCRdb analysed the reads with MiXCR anew, one entry per CDR3 protein. The sample has approximately 260,000 distinct CDR3 sequences, approximately 17% seen once. Material: CD8+ T cells from PBMCs. These receptors all come from a human donor in good health (CMV status not recorded). Some clones in this sample may be carry-over from other donors' samples.

V and J are TRBV6-6 and TRBJ1-4; D not certain. Germline V CDR1 and CDR2: MNHNY, SVGAGI (reference sequence). This CDR3 has 16 residues. Trimming removed 0 bases from V and 0 bases from J, with 8 bases in between. The CDR3 loop is CASSYSGTATNEKLFF. The CDR3 DNA sequence: TGTGCCAGCAGTTACTCAGGCACAGCAACTAATGAAAAACTGTTTTTT.

This clonotype was observed at least ten times. The CDR3 nucleotides are TGTGCCAGCAGACGACCTAGGGACACTTCCTACGAGCAGTACTTC. Amino acids: CASRRPRDTSYEQYF. V is TRBV28 and J is TRBJ2-7, with D perhaps TRBD1 (6 bases). Trimming took 6 bases from V and 1 from J, leaving 16 bases between them. Germline V gene sequence: CDR1 MDHEN, CDR2 SYDVKM. CDR3 length: 15 residues. The full variable domain, rest sourced from reference TRBV28 and TRBJ2-7, is DVKVTQSSRYLVKRTGEKVFLECVQDMDHENMFWYRQDPGLGLRLIYFSYDVKMKEKGDIPEGYSVSREKKERFSLILESASTNQTSMYLCASRRPRDTSYEQYFGPGTRLTVT.

This clonotype occurred many times. The chain recombines TRBV12-3 or TRBV12-4 with TRBJ1-2; unclear D gene. V dropped 5 bases and J dropped 4 bases, with 11 bases sitting between them. CDR3 length: 13 residues. The CDR3 here is CASSNLWVYGYTF. CDR3 nucleotides: TGTGCCAGCAGTAACCTTTGGGTCTATGGCTACACCTTC.

This clonotype appeared many times. The rearrangement joins TRBV25-1 to TRBJ2-1, with 10 bases that match TRBD1. Germline V CDR1 and CDR2: MGHDK, SYGVNS. With 1 base clipped from V and 2 bases from J, the junction kept 5 bases outside the gene matches. The CDR3 has 17 residues. Written as DNA, the CDR3 is TGTGCCAGCAGTGAATTCGGACAGGGGGGCCCCTACAATGAGCAGTTCTTC. Residues: CASSEFGQGGPYNEQFF.

There are many counts of this clonotype. J is TRBJ1-5 and V is TRBV7-2; tentatively, D is TRBD1 (5 bases). V was shortened by 5 bases and J by 4 bases, with 12 bases between the two germline ends. The CDR3 totals 14 residues. Per germline, CDR1 SGHTA and CDR2 FQGNSA. CDR3 DNA: TGTGCCAGCAGCCCGGTGGGGGTTAATCAGCCCCAGCATTTT. Translation gives CASSPVGVNQPQHF.

Ten or more counts support this clonotype. The CDR3 here is CASARGTDTQYF. The DNA for the CDR3 is TGTGCCAGCGCTAGGGGCACAGATACGCAGTATTTT. The gene calls are TRBV12-3 or TRBV12-4 and TRBJ2-3; D is uncertain. The ends were cut back, 8 bases at V and 1 base at J, with 7 bases in the middle. CDR3 length equals 12 residues.

There are many counts of this clonotype. The rearrangement joins TRBV7-9 to TRBJ2-3; possibly TRBD2 for D (5 bases). Trimming shortened V by 3 bases and J by 1 base, and 11 bases separated the two germline ends. Per the germline V gene, CDR1 is SEHNR and CDR2 is FQNEAQ (reference sequence). This CDR3 has 15 amino acids. The DNA of the CDR3 is TGTGCCAGCAGCTTCGGGGTAATCGGCACAGATACGCAGTATTTT. Its protein product is CASSFGVIGTDTQYF. The variable domain in full, with the rest retrieved from reference TRBV7-9 and TRBJ2-3, is DTGVSQNPRHKITKRGQNVTFRCDPISEHNRLYWYRQTLGQGPEFLTYFQNEAQLEKSRLLSDRFSAERPKGSFSTLEIQRTEQGDSAMYLCASSFGVIGTDTQYFGPGTRLTVL.

The chain recombines TRBV29-1 with TRBJ1-2; unclear D gene. CDR1 and CDR2 (germline): SQVTM, ANQGSEA. The CDR3 has 12 amino acids. V dropped 6 bases and J dropped 4 bases, with 12 bases sitting between them. The CDR3 here is CSVGTTGYGYTF. The CDR3, as DNA: TGCAGCGTCGGTACGACGGGCTATGGCTACACCTTC.

This clonotype was picked up many times. The rearrangement joins TRBV7-2 to TRBJ2-7; 9 bases align to TRBD2. The germline gives CDR1 SGHTA, CDR2 FQGNSA. CDR3 length: 17 amino acids. V dropped 0 bases and J dropped 2; count of bases not matched to a gene: 8. CDR3 sequence: CASSLAGLAGTAYEQYF. In nucleotides, the CDR3 is TGTGCCAGCAGCTTAGCGGGCCTAGCGGGGACAGCCTACGAGCAGTACTTC.

This chain links TRBV20-1 with TRBJ1-1, with a possible D match to TRBD1 (6 bases). This CDR3 contains 15 residues. Germline V lookup: CDR1 DFQATT, CDR2 SNEGSKA (reference sequence). Trimming left V 2 bases short and J 2 bases short, with 15 bases between. The DNA for the CDR3 is TGCAGTGCTAGACCCCGGGACACCCTAAACACTGAAGCTTTCTTT. Translation gives CSARPRDTLNTEAFF.

The chain carries TRBV6-1 and TRBJ2-3, with D possibly being TRBD1 or TRBD2 (5 bases each). V lost 3 bases, J lost 3 bases, and 16 bases lay in between. The CDR3 consists of 16 residues. The germline CDR1 and CDR2 sequences are MNHNS and SASEGT. The CDR3 region has the DNA TGTGCCAGCAGTGAGGATGACTTTTGGGGGACAGATACGCAGTATTTT. It yields the protein CASSEDDFWGTDTQYF.

In this sample, this clonotype turned up many times. The genes are TRBV6-2 or TRBV6-3 and TRBJ2-4; a possible D gene is TRBD1 (6 bases). The length of the CDR3 is 15 residues. Germline values: CDR1 MNHEY, CDR2 SVGEGT. Trimming took off 0 bases at V and 7 bases at J, with 13 bases between the two ends. CDR3 nucleotide sequence: TGTGCCAGCAGTTACTCCCAGACAGGTTCGAACATTCAGTACTTC. It specifies CASSYSQTGSNIQYF.

This chain links TRBV5-6 with TRBJ1-2; D gene uncertain. CDR3 length: 14 amino acids. V was cut by 0 bases and J by 8 bases, with 14 bases left in between. Germline V gene data show CDR1 as SGHDT and CDR2 as YYEEEE. CDR3 nucleotides: TGTGCCAGCAGCTTGGGGGCCCTCCCCGACGGCTACACCTTC. This gives the protein CASSLGALPDGYTF.

The CDR3 sequence is CASSPSAGETQYF. The CDR3 region has the DNA TGTGCCAGCAGCCCCTCAGCGGGGGAGACCCAGTACTTC. The chain recombines TRBV7-9 with TRBJ2-5, with 7 bases matching TRBD2. This CDR3 spans 13 amino acids. From germline, CDR1 is SEHNR and CDR2 FQNEAQ (reference sequence). With V trimmed by 5 bases and J by 5 bases, 5 bases remained unmatched.

This clonotype was seen only a few times. The chain joins TRBV5-1 to TRBJ2-1; TRBD1 or TRBD2 may be the D gene (6 bases each). The CDR3 spans 14 residues. The germline V gene has CDR1 SGHRS and CDR2 YFSETQ. Trimming took off 1 base at V and 4 bases at J, with 9 bases between the two ends. This CDR3 reads CASSLRGQYNEQFF. DNA of the CDR3: TGCGCCAGCAGCTTGCGGGGGCAATACAATGAGCAGTTCTTC.

This chain uses TRBV20-1 with TRBJ1-1, with TRBD1 matching 7 bases. CDR3 length: 12 amino acids. Germline assignment: CDR1 DFQATT and CDR2 SNEGSKA (reference sequence). Trimming cost V 6 bases and J 5 bases; bases outside gene matches: 6. The CDR3 sequence: CSAEGAGTEAFF. The CDR3 nucleotides read TGCAGTGCCGAGGGGGCAGGGACTGAAGCTTTCTTT.

This clonotype was seen only a few times. The rearrangement joins TRBV20-1 to TRBJ2-2, with D maybe TRBD1 (5 bases). Trimming removed 6 bases at V and 0 bases at J, with 14 bases between. Germline V gene sequence: CDR1 DFQATT, CDR2 SNEGSKA (reference sequence). The CDR3 contains 15 residues. CDR3 sequence: CSAEDINANTGELFF. The CDR3 DNA reads TGCAGTGCCGAGGACATAAACGCGAACACCGGGGAGCTGTTTTTT.

This clonotype was detected many times. The chain has TRBV28 and TRBJ1-5, with TRBD1 matching 7 bases. CDR3 length: 19 amino acids. The germline V gene encodes CDR1 MDHEN and CDR2 SYDVKM. V shed 3 bases and J 2 bases; nucleotides not matched to a gene: 16. CDR3 region: CASSFPLVGGGYGNQPQHF. The CDR3 region has the DNA TGTGCCAGCAGTTTTCCCCTTGTAGGGGGCGGGTATGGCAATCAGCCCCAGCATTTT.

The chain joins TRBV20-1 to TRBJ2-2; 7 nucleotides agree with TRBD1. V was pared by 6 bases and J by 0 bases, with 4 bases of the junction left unmatched. Germline loops: CDR1 DFQATT, CDR2 SNEGSKA (reference sequence). This CDR3 comprises 14 residues. CDR3 region: CSAGDSANTGELFF. The CDR3, as DNA: TGCAGTGCAGGGGACAGCGCGAACACCGGGGAGCTGTTTTTT.

This clonotype was detected only a few times. At one end the junction does not follow the germline gene, possibly because of a read error. The genes are TRBV19 and TRBJ2-3, with 9 nucleotides matching TRBD2. In germline, CDR1 is LNHDA, CDR2 SQIVND (reference sequence). The CDR3 is 15 residues long. The chain's CDR3 is CASSPAGGGGDTQYF. The CDR3 nucleotides are TGTGCCAGTAGTCCCGCGGGGGGGGGCGGAGATACCCAGTATTTT.

This clonotype showed up just a few times. One end of the junction does not line up with germline, which may come from a read error. The genes are TRBV29-1 and TRBJ2-7, with 7 bases identical to TRBD2. The CDR3 totals 12 residues. In germline, CDR1 is SQVTM, CDR2 ANQGSEA. The CDR3 spells CSVVIGDYGQYF. DNA for the CDR3: TGCAGCGTTGTGATAGGGGACTACGGGCAGTACTTC.

Many counts were recorded for this clonotype. The chain uses TRBV7-9 and TRBJ2-5; D is undetermined. In germline, CDR1 is SEHNR, CDR2 FQNEAQ (reference sequence). The CDR3 extends over 14 amino acids. Trimming took 3 bases from V and 0 from J, leaving 8 bases between them. Here the CDR3 DNA reads TGTGCCAGCAGCTTTACAGCTAACCAAGAGACCCAGTACTTC. Protein sequence: CASSFTANQETQYF.

This sequence joins TRBV3-1 and TRBJ2-7; D unresolved. V gave up 1 base and J gave up 5 bases, with 6 bases separating them. The CDR3 runs 12 residues. Germline CDR1 and CDR2: LGHDT and YNNKEL (reference sequence). CDR3 bases: TGTGCCAGCAGCCAAGTAAGTAACGAGCAGTACTTC. It translates to CASSQVSNEQYF.